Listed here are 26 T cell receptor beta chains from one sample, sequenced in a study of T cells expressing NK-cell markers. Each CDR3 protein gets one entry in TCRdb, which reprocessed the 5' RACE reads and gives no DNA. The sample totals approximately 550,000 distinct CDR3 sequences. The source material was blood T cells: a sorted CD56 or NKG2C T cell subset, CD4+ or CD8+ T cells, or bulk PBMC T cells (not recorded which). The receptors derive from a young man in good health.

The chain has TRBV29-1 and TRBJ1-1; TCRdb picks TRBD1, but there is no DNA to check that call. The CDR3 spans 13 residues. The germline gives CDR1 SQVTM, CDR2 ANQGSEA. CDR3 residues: CSFRQGSNTEAFF.

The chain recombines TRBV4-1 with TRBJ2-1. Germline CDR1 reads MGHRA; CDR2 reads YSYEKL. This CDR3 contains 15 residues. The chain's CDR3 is CASSIKAGLINEQFF.

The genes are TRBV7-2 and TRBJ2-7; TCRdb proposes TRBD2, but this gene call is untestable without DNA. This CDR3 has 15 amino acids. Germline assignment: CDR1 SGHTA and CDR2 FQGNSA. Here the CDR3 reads CASSQGIGGRIEQYF.

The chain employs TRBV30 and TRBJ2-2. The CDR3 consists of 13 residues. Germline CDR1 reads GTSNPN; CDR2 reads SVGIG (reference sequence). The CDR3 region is CAWSVDSTGELFF. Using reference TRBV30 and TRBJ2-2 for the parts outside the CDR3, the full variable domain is SQTIHQWPATLVQPVGSPLSLECTVEGTSNPNLYWYRQAAGRGLQLLFYSVGIGQISSEVPQNLSASRPQDRQFILSSKKLLLSDSGFYLCAWSVDSTGELFFGEGSRLTVL.

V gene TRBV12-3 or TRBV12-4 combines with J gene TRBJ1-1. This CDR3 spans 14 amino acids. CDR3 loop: CASSFSGSNTEAFF.

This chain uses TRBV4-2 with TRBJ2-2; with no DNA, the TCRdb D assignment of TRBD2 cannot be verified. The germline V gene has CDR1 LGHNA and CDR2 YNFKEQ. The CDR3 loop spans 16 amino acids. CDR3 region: CASSHPLAGDTGELFF.

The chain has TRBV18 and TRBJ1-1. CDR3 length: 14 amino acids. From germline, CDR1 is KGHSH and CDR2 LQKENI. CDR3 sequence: CASSPPTVLTEAFF.

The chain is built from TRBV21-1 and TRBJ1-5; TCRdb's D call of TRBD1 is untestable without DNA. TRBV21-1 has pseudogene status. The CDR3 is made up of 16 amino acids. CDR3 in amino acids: CASSRRTGYLHQPQHF.

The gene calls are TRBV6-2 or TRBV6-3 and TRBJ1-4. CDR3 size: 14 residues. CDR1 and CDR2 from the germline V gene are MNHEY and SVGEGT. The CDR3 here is CASGRGATNEKLFF.

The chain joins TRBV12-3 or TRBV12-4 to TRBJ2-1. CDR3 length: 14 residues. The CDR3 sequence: CASSLAGATNEQFF.

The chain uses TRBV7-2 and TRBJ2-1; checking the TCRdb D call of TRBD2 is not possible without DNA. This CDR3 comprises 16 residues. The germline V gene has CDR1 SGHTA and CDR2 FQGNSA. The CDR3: CASSLDMTSGMNEQFF.

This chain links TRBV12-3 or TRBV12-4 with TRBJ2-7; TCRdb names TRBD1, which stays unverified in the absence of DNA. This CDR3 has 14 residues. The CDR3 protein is CASSFGQGPNEQYF.

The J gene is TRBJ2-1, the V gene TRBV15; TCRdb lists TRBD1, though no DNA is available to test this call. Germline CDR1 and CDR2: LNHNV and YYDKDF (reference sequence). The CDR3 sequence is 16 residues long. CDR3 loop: CATSLLGTGGDNEQFF.

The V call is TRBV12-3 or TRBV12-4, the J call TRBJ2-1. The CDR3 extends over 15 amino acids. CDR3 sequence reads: CASSADRTAHNEQFF.

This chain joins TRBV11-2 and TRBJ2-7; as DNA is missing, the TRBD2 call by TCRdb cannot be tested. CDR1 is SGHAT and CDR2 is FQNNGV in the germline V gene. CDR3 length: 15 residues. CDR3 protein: CASSSLVGTLSEQYF.

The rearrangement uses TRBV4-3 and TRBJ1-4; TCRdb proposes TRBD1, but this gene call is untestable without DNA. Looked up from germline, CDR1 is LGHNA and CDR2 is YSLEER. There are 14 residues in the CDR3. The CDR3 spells CASSQVSTGLRLFF.

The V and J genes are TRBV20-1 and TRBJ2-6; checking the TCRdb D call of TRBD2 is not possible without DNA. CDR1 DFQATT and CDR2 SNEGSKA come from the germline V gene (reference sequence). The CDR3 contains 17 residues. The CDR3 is CSARVFAGTSGANVLTF.

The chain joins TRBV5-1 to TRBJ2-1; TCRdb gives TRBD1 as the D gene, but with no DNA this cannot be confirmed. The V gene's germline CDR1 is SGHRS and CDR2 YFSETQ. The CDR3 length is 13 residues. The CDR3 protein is CASSLSPKDEQFF.

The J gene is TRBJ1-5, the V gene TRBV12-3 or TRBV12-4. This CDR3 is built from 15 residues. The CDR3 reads CASSFSQTSNQPQHF.

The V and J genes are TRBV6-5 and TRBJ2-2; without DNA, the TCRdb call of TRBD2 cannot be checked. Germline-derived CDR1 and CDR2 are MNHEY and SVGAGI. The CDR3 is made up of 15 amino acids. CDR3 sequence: CASSLAGGSAGELFF.

CDR3 in amino acids: CASSLTETGAAGELFF. The chain carries TRBV5-1 and TRBJ2-2; the D call from TCRdb, TRBD1, cannot be confirmed without DNA. Per the germline V gene, CDR1 is SGHRS and CDR2 is YFSETQ. The CDR3 totals 16 residues.

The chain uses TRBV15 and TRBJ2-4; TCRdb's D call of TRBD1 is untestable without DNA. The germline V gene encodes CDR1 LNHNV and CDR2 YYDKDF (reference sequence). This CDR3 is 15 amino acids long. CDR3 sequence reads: CATRADRGAKNIQYF. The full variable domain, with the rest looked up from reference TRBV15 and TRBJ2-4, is DAMVIQNPRYQVTQFGKPVTLSCSQTLNHNVMYWYQQKSSQAPKLLFHYYDKDFNNEADTPDNFQSRRPNTSFCFLDIRSPGLGDTAMYLCATRADRGAKNIQYFGAGTRLSVL.

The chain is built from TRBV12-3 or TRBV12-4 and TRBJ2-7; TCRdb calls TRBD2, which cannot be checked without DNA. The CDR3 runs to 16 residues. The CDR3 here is CASSQGSGRASYEQYF.

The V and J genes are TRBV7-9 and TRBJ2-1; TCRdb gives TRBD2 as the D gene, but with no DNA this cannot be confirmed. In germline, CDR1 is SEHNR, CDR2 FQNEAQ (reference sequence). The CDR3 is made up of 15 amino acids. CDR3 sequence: CASSSPLSTYNEQFF.

CDR3 region: CASTSLGGPAKNIQYF. The rearrangement joins TRBV21-1 to TRBJ2-4; there is no DNA to check the TCRdb D call of TRBD1. TRBV21-1 is noted as a pseudogene. The CDR3 has 16 amino acids.

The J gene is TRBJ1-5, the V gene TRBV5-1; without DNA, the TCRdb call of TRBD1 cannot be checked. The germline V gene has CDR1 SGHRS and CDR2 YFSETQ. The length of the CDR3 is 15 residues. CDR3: CASSFEGASNQPQHF.